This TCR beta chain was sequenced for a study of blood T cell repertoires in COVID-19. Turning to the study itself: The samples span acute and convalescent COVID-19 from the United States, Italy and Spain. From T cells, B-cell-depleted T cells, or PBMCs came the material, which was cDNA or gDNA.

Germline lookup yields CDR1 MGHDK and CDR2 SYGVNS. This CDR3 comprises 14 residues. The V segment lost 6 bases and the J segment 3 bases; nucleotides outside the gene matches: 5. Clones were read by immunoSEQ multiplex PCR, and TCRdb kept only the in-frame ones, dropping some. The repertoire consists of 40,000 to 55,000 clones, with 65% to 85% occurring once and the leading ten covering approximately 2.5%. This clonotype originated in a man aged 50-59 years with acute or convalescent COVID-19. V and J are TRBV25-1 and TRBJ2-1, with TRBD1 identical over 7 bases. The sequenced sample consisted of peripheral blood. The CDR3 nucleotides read TGTGCCAGCAGGGACTCAGGGGGCTACAATGAGCAGTTCTTC. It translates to CASRDSGGYNEQFF. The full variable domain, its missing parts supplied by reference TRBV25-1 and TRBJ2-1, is EADIYQTPRYLVIGTGKKITLECSQTMGHDKMYWYQQDPGMELHLIHYSYGVNSTEKGDLSSESTVSRIRTEHFPLTLESARPSHTSQYLCASRDSGGYNEQFFGPGTRLTVL.